A single sample gave rise to the 16 T cell receptor beta chains below, sequenced in a study of blood T cell repertoires in COVID-19. The data were produced by immunoSEQ multiplex PCR, yet TCRdb's version contains in-frame clones alone and is incomplete. The sample holds about 220,000 clones, approximately 85% seen once. The source material was peripheral blood. Source of these receptors: a woman of 80 years or more with COVID-19, enrolled during active disease.

The chain is built from TRBV28 and TRBJ2-4; perhaps TRBD1 as D (6 bases). Germline V gene lookup returns CDR1 MDHEN and CDR2 SYDVKM. This CDR3 region has 15 residues. Trimming removed 5 bases from V and 0 bases from J, with 11 bases in between. The CDR3 nucleotides read TGTGCCAGCAGTGGGGGCTCACTAGCCAAAAACATTCAGTACTTC. It codes for CASSGGSLAKNIQYF. Full variable domain (rest looked up from reference TRBV28 and TRBJ2-4): DVKVTQSSRYLVKRTGEKVFLECVQDMDHENMFWYRQDPGLGLRLIYFSYDVKMKEKGDIPEGYSVSREKKERFSLILESASTNQTSMYLCASSGGSLAKNIQYFGAGTRLSVL.

The gene calls are TRBV6-5 and TRBJ1-1; D not resolved. The length of the CDR3 is 12 residues. V lost 8 bases and J lost 6, with 13 bases in between. The germline CDR1 and CDR2 sequences are MNHEY and SVGAGI. The CDR3 spells CASEGRVAEAFF. The DNA of the CDR3 is TGTGCCAGCGAAGGGCGGGTCGCTGAAGCTTTCTTT.

This chain connects TRBV18 to TRBJ2-7; D ambiguous. The germline gives CDR1 KGHSH, CDR2 LQKENI. The CDR3 extends over 14 amino acids. Trimming stripped 2 bases from V and 0 bases from J, with 8 bases between. The CDR3 here is CASSPDASSYEQYF. As DNA, the CDR3 is TGTGCCAGCTCACCAGATGCGAGCTCCTACGAGCAGTACTTC.

Here the CDR3 DNA reads TGTGCCAGTAGTAAGGCGAGTCGGGGGAATGAAAAACTGTTTTTT. Its translation is CASSKASRGNEKLFF. This chain connects TRBV19 to TRBJ1-4, with a weak D call TRBD1 (5 bases). V lost 4 bases and J lost 5, with 14 bases in between. CDR1 and CDR2 (germline): LNHDA, SQIVND (reference sequence). The length of the CDR3 is 15 residues.

As to this clone: The identical CDR3 is also encoded by other nucleotide sequences in the sample. The V call is TRBV18, the J call TRBJ1-5; no definite D call. The CDR3 is 12 amino acids. Deletions cut 4 bases from V and 4 bases from J, with 5 bases between. Germline values: CDR1 KGHSH, CDR2 LQKENI. As DNA, the CDR3 is TGTGCCAGCTCACTTCAGAATCAGCCCCAGCATTTT. It codes for CASSLQNQPQHF.

V gene TRBV5-1 combines with J gene TRBJ2-1; tentative D call: TRBD2 (6 bases). Germline lookup yields CDR1 SGHRS and CDR2 YFSETQ. CDR3 length equals 17 residues. The V and J ends lost 4 bases and 4 bases respectively, with 21 bases between them. CDR3 amino acids: CASSPGWGRKVYNEQFF. The CDR3 DNA is TGCGCCAGCAGCCCCGGCTGGGGGAGGAAGGTTTACAATGAGCAGTTCTTC. The variable domain in full, with the rest retrieved from reference TRBV5-1 and TRBJ2-1, is KAGVTQTPRYLIKTRGQQVTLSCSPISGHRSVSWYQQTPGQGLQFLFEYFSETQRNKGNFPGRFSGRQFSNSRSEMNVSTLELGDSALYLCASSPGWGRKVYNEQFFGPGTRLTVL.

V and J are TRBV11-2 and TRBJ2-3; D might be TRBD2 (6 bases). Looked up from germline, CDR1 is SGHAT and CDR2 is FQNNGV. The CDR3 has 16 residues. V lost 5 bases and J 0 bases, leaving 15 bases between the germline ends. The CDR3 reads CASSQLASTSTDTQYF. The CDR3 DNA is TGTGCCAGCAGCCAGCTAGCGAGCACTAGCACAGATACGCAGTATTTT.

Points on this clone: The sample contains more than one DNA sequence encoding this CDR3. The chain is built from TRBV5-1 and TRBJ2-1; tentatively, D is TRBD1 (5 bases). The length of the CDR3 is 15 residues. Germline V gene data show CDR1 as SGHRS and CDR2 as YFSETQ. The V and J ends lost 0 bases and 4 bases respectively, with 11 bases between them. CDR3 DNA: TGCGCCAGCAGCTTGGCGGGTGACAGTTACAATGAGCAGTTCTTC. It encodes CASSLAGDSYNEQFF. The variable domain in full, with the rest retrieved from reference TRBV5-1 and TRBJ2-1, is KAGVTQTPRYLIKTRGQQVTLSCSPISGHRSVSWYQQTPGQGLQFLFEYFSETQRNKGNFPGRFSGRQFSNSRSEMNVSTLELGDSALYLCASSLAGDSYNEQFFGPGTRLTVL.

This rearrangement joins TRBV5-1 to TRBJ2-1, with a possible D match to TRBD1 (5 bases). The germline gives CDR1 SGHRS, CDR2 YFSETQ. The CDR3 extends over 15 amino acids. The germline V and J ends were trimmed by 0 bases and 3 bases, with 10 bases remaining between them. The CDR3 DNA is TGCGCCAGCAGCTTGGGGCAGGGCGACTACAATGAGCAGTTCTTC. The encoded protein is CASSLGQGDYNEQFF.

V is TRBV9 and J is TRBJ1-5; D unresolved. Germline lookup yields CDR1 SGDLS and CDR2 YYNGEE. The CDR3 is made up of 15 amino acids. Trimming left V 0 bases short and J 8 bases short, with 15 bases between. CDR3 loop: CASSVGWVGDEPQHF. DNA of the CDR3: TGTGCCAGCAGCGTAGGATGGGTGGGAGACGAGCCCCAGCATTTT.

This chain uses TRBV7-9 with TRBJ1-5; D perhaps matches TRBD1 (5 bases). Germline values: CDR1 SEHNR, CDR2 FQNEAQ (reference sequence). The germline V and J ends were trimmed by 5 bases and 4 bases, with 9 bases remaining between them. The CDR3 is 13 residues long. In nucleotides, the CDR3 is TGTGCCAGCAGCCAAGCAGGGAATCAGCCCCAGCATTTT. Translation: CASSQAGNQPQHF. Filled out from reference TRBV7-9 and TRBJ1-5, the complete variable domain reads DTGVSQNPRHKITKRGQNVTFRCDPISEHNRLYWYRQTLGQGPEFLTYFQNEAQLEKSRLLSDRFSAERPKGSFSTLEIQRTEQGDSAMYLCASSQAGNQPQHFGDGTRLSIL.

The chain is built from TRBV7-2 and TRBJ1-3; D gene uncertain. This CDR3 comprises 16 residues. Germline V gene sequence: CDR1 SGHTA, CDR2 FQGNSA. The ends were cut back, 1 base at V and 4 bases at J, with 14 bases in the middle. The CDR3 DNA is TGTGCCAGCAGCTTAGGGCCGCGCTCCGGGGGAAACACCATATATTTT. Protein product: CASSLGPRSGGNTIYF.

The V gene is TRBV25-1, the J gene TRBJ1-3; D is ambiguous. Trimming stripped 4 bases from V and 0 bases from J, with 10 bases between. Per germline, CDR1 MGHDK and CDR2 SYGVNS. The CDR3 spans 15 residues. The CDR3 loop is CASSASTISGNTIYF. CDR3 bases: TGTGCCAGCAGTGCCTCCACAATCTCTGGAAACACCATATATTTT.

This chain links TRBV12-5 with TRBJ1-1; D is unresolved. The germline V and J ends were trimmed by 3 bases and 1 base, with 6 bases remaining between them. The CDR3 totals 13 residues. Germline V gene lookup returns CDR1 LGHNT and CDR2 FRNRAP. CDR3 DNA: TGTGCTAGTGGTTTCCACAAGAACACTGAAGCTTTCTTT. This codes for CASGFHKNTEAFF. The full variable domain, with the rest looked up from reference TRBV12-5 and TRBJ1-1, is DARVTQTPRHKVTEMGQEVTMRCQPILGHNTVFWYRQTMMQGLELLAYFRNRAPLDDSGMPKDRFSAEMPDATLATLKIQPSEPRDSAVYFCASGFHKNTEAFFGQGTRLTVV.

The rearrangement links TRBV7-2 to TRBJ1-1, with D possibly TRBD1 on 5 matching bases. Germline values: CDR1 SGHTA, CDR2 FQGNSA. This CDR3 contains 14 residues. V was trimmed by 5 bases and J by 0 bases, leaving 10 bases between them. The CDR3 bases are TGTGCCAGCAGCCCGTGGGGCATGAACACTGAAGCTTTCTTT. Residues: CASSPWGMNTEAFF. The entire variable domain, with the rest obtained from reference TRBV7-2 and TRBJ1-1, is as follows: GAGVSQSPSNKVTEKGKDVELRCDPISGHTALYWYRQSLGQGLEFLIYFQGNSAPDKSGLPSDRFSAERTGGSVSTLTIQRTQQEDSAVYLCASSPWGMNTEAFFGQGTRLTVV.

The chain has TRBV5-6 and TRBJ1-5; 8 bases line up with TRBD1. Germline V lookup: CDR1 SGHDT, CDR2 YYEEEE. Trimming cost V 4 bases and J 4 bases; bases outside gene matches: 7. CDR3 length: 15 residues. CDR3 sequence: CASSGGQGRNQPQHF. CDR3 nucleotide sequence: TGTGCCAGCAGCGGAGGACAGGGTCGAAATCAGCCCCAGCATTTT.